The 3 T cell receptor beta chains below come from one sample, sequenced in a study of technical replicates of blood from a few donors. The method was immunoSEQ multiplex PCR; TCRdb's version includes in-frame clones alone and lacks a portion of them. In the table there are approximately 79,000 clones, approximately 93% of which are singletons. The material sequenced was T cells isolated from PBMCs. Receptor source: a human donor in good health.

CDR3 sequence (DNA): TGTGCCAGCAGCCAGGGCGCTAGCGGAAGTACGCAGTATTTT. This codes for CASSQGASGSTQYF. The rearrangement uses TRBV5-4 and TRBJ2-3, with 7 bases fitting TRBD2. CDR3 length: 14 residues. J gave up 8 bases and V 4 bases, and 10 bases lay outside the gene matches. From germline, CDR1 is SGHNT and CDR2 YYREEE (reference sequence).

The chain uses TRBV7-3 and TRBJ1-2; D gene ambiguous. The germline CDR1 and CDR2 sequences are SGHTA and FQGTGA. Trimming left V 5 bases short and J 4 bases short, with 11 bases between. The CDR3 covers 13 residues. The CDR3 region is CASSPRESYGYTF. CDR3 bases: TGTGCCAGCAGCCCGAGAGAGAGCTATGGCTACACCTTC.

The chain's CDR3 is CASSEQGFQPQHF. In DNA form, the CDR3 reads TGTGCCAGCAGTGAGCAGGGCTTTCAGCCCCAGCATTTT. The chain has TRBV2 and TRBJ1-5; possibly TRBD1 for D (5 bases). V shed 3 bases and J shed 6 bases, with 9 bases lying between them. This CDR3 spans 13 amino acids. Germline CDR1 SNHLY, CDR2 FYNNEI.